This TCR beta chain was profiled in a study of blood T cells in healthy people across ages. General study points: Versus aged donors, long-lived donors had higher diversity and more naive CD4+ cells.

A second PCR, run for about 7 to 11 cycles, used a sample-barcoded 5' primer plus a J-beta primer mix. TCRdb reanalysed the 5' RACE reads using MiXCR and keeps one entry per CDR3 protein. Counted here are around 1.5 million distinct CDR3 sequences, about 35% occurring once; the ten biggest clones make up approximately 10%. This clonotype was seen at least ten times. What it binds is not known. The source material was blood. This receptor was obtained from a woman in her twenties or thirties in good health.

The DNA for the CDR3 is TGTGCCAGCAGTTTATTTGGCTCCTACAATGAGCAGTTCTTC. Residues: CASSLFGSYNEQFF. The chain carries TRBV12-3 or TRBV12-4 and TRBJ2-1; D is undetermined. V lost 2 bases to trimming and J lost 0 bases, with 5 bases between them. This CDR3 is built from 14 residues.